This record covers a single TCR beta chain. The data were obtained in a study of shared clonotypes between healthy human individuals. V gave up 3 bases and J gave up 5 bases, with 10 bases separating them. Germline V gives CDR1 MDHEN, CDR2 SYDVKM. The CDR3 has 14 residues. The protocol was immunoSEQ multiplex PCR, while the TCRdb copy is restricted to in-frame clones and leaves out a portion. This table holds nearly 750,000 clones, around 77% found once. The chain has TRBV28 and TRBJ1-4; D gene unclear. Specimen: memory CD4+ T cells sorted from blood. Subset in this sample: CD45RA-negative fraction. The clonotype originates from a woman in her twenties or thirties in good health. In nucleotides, the CDR3 is TGTGCCAGCAGTTTTCACAGCCCGAATGAAAAACTGTTTTTT. Protein: CASSFHSPNEKLFF. Drawing the rest from reference TRBV28 and TRBJ1-4, the complete variable domain is DVKVTQSSRYLVKRTGEKVFLECVQDMDHENMFWYRQDPGLGLRLIYFSYDVKMKEKGDIPEGYSVSREKKERFSLILESASTNQTSMYLCASSFHSPNEKLFFGSGTQLSVL.